This T cell receptor beta chain was profiled in a study of early T cells in non-severe SARS-CoV-2 infection. There are many counts of this clonotype. Germline values: CDR1 MNHNY, CDR2 SVGAGI (reference sequence). This CDR3 comprises 18 residues. V shed 5 bases, J shed 1 base, and the junction held 8 bases outside the gene matches. Researchers attached unique molecular identifiers to individual cDNA molecules. Using its own MiXCR run on the 5' RACE reads, TCRdb lists one record per CDR3 protein. Of around 80,000 distinct CDR3 sequences listed, roughly 13% are singletons. This clonotype was sampled from an adult who was a healthcare worker with PCR-confirmed SARS-CoV-2 infection or an uninfected control (not recorded which). The chain has TRBV6-6 and TRBJ2-5, with 15 positions matching TRBD2. Input material: whole blood. The CDR3 nucleotides are TGTGCCAGCAGTCCCGGGACTAGCGGGGGGTCTCTCCAAGAGACCCAGTACTTC. Amino acid sequence: CASSPGTSGGSLQETQYF.